The rows below give T cell receptor beta chains drawn from one sample of a study of T cells in tumors after PD-1 blockade. Here immunoSEQ multiplex PCR was the method, and the copy in TCRdb shows in-frame clones only, minus some. The sample has about 35,000 clones, roughly 78% seen once. Sample: PBMCs, taken before anti-PD-1 treatment. The receptors derive from a human donor with basal cell carcinoma. CDR3s include the opening cysteine and the closing phenylalanine or tryptophan. The order of the fields is J gene, clone size, D gene, V gene, CDR3 DNA, CDR3 protein. The D gene is left open where the match is weak. A row's size may be missing; if present it is once, few, many or a size class.

TRBJ2-5,-,-,TRBV29-1,TGCAGCGTTGTTGTTTCCGGGGGCCACCCAGAGACCCAGTACTTC,CSVVVSGGHPETQYF
TRBJ2-7,-,TRBD2,TRBV6-5,TGTGCCAGCACCGGACTAGCCCTTACGGCCGAGCAGTACTTC,CASTGLALTAEQYF
TRBJ1-1,-,-,TRBV30,TGTGCCTGGAGACAAGACACCGGTTGGAACACTGAAGCTTTCTTT,CAWRQDTGWNTEAFF
TRBJ1-5,-,-,TRBV7-9,TGTGCCAGCAGCGCAAGTTGGGGGAATCAGCCCCAGCATTTT,CASSASWGNQPQHF
TRBJ2-1,-,TRBD1,TRBV7-2,TGTGCCAGCAGCTTAGACCTTTCAGGGGGTGAGCAGTTCTTC,CASSLDLSGGEQFF
TRBJ1-2,few,-,TRBV10-3,TGTGCCATCAGTGATGGGGGGTTTGATGGCTACACCTTC,CAISDGGFDGYTF
TRBJ2-3,-,TRBD2,TRBV5-1,TGCGCCAGCAGCTTTGATAGCGGGGGAGTCACAGATACGCAGTATTTT,CASSFDSGGVTDTQYF
TRBJ2-3,-,TRBD2,TRBV6-4,TGTGCCAGCCAGGGGCGGGGGGGTGCAGATACGCAGTATTTT,CASQGRGGADTQYF
TRBJ1-6,-,-,TRBV11-1,TGTGCCAGCAGCCCGGAAGGCGCTACGGGATCACCCCTCCACTTT,CASSPEGATGSPLHF
TRBJ2-7,few,-,TRBV10-3,TGTGCCATCAGTGAGATACAGAGGGGAGGCGAGCAGTACTTC,CAISEIQRGGEQYF
TRBJ2-1,-,TRBD2,TRBV6-2/TRBV6-3,TGTGCCAGCAGTTACTCGTCCCTAGCGGGAGGTACGAGCTCCTACAATGAGCAGTTCTTC,CASSYSSLAGGTSSYNEQFF
TRBJ1-6,many,-,TRBV7-9,TGTGCCAGCCACAAGGGGGAACTGGGGGATTCACCCCTCCACTTT,CASHKGELGDSPLHF
TRBJ1-6,-,-,TRBV9,TGTGCCAGCAGCTCCCGCGGGGGTTATGAATCACCCCTCCACTTT,CASSSRGGYESPLHF
TRBJ2-1,-,-,TRBV7-3,TGTGCCAGCAGCATCGACGGGGGCTACAATGAGCAGTTCTTC,CASSIDGGYNEQFF
TRBJ1-2,-,TRBD1,TRBV12-5,TGTGCTAGTGGTTTGGTACAGGGGGACAATTTTGGCTACACCTTC,CASGLVQGDNFGYTF
TRBJ2-7,-,TRBD1,TRBV4-2,TGTGCCAGCAGCCAACGGGACAGTCACTCCTACGAGCAGTACTTC,CASSQRDSHSYEQYF
TRBJ2-1,once,TRBD2,TRBV4-1,TGCGCCAGCAGCCAATTAAGCGGGAGGGTCCAAAATGAGCAGTTCTTC,CASSQLSGRVQNEQFF
TRBJ1-3,-,TRBD1,TRBV7-2,TGTGCCAGCAGCCCCCGTTCAGGGGGAGAAGGAAACACCATATATTTT,CASSPRSGGEGNTIYF
TRBJ2-7,-,-,TRBV7-2,TGTGCCAGCAGCTTATTTTCGGGCAGCTCCTTAGAGCAGTACTTC,CASSLFSGSSLEQYF
TRBJ1-5,-,-,TRBV6-1,TGTGCCAGCAGTGACGGTTGGCCCTATAGCAATCAGCCCCAGCATTTT,CASSDGWPYSNQPQHF
TRBJ1-2,-,-,TRBV15,TGTGCCACCAGCAGGGGGGGAGAGGGCTATGGCTACACCTTC,CATSRGGEGYGYTF
TRBJ1-3,-,-,TRBV7-3,TGTGCCAGCAGCCCGACGGGATATAGCTCTGGAAACACCATATATTTT,CASSPTGYSSGNTIYF
TRBJ2-5,-,-,TRBV30,TGTGCCTGGAGTGGTGGCGGGAACCAAGAGACCCAGTACTTC,CAWSGGGNQETQYF
TRBJ2-1,-,-,TRBV7-2,TGTGCCAGCAGCCCGACAGGGAGGGGGACTTACAATGAGCAGTTCTTC,CASSPTGRGTYNEQFF
TRBJ1-2,-,-,TRBV2,TGTGCCAGCAGTGAACAGAGGGACAACTATGGCTACACCTTC,CASSEQRDNYGYTF
TRBJ1-1,once,TRBD1,TRBV3-1/TRBV3-2,TGTGCCAGCAGCCCCCGGGACAGGATGAACACTGAAGCTTTCTTT,CASSPRDRMNTEAFF
TRBJ2-7,-,-,TRBV16,TGTGCCAGCAGCCGGACCCTAGGACAGTTTTACGAGCAGTACTTC,CASSRTLGQFYEQYF
TRBJ2-7,-,-,TRBV3-1/TRBV3-2,TGTGCCAGCAGCGTTTCCGGCACTAGATACGAGCAGTACTTC,CASSVSGTRYEQYF
TRBJ2-7,-,TRBD2,TRBV6-5,TGTGCCAGCACCCTTCGGACTAGCGGGACCTACGAGCAGTACTTC,CASTLRTSGTYEQYF
TRBJ1-6,once,TRBD1,TRBV30,TGTGCCTGGAGTTACAGGGGGAGAACACCCCTCCACTTT,CAWSYRGRTPLHF
TRBJ2-1,-,TRBD2,TRBV9,TGTGCCAGCAGCGTAGGGACTAGCGGGGGCCAGAATGAGCAGTTCTTC,CASSVGTSGGQNEQFF
TRBJ2-3,once,-,TRBV7-8,TGTGCCAGCAGCCCCGAGGGGGGACTCCGTAGCGATACGCAGTATTTT,CASSPEGGLRSDTQYF
TRBJ2-3,-,-,TRBV7-3,TGTGCCAGCAGCTTAAACGGCGGGGTTACAGATACGCAGTATTTT,CASSLNGGVTDTQYF
TRBJ2-1,-,-,TRBV5-1,TGCGCCAGCAGCTTAGCAGCGGCCGCCTACAATGAGCAGTTCTTC,CASSLAAAAYNEQFF
TRBJ1-6,few,TRBD1,TRBV4-3,TGCGCCAGCAGCCAAGATGGTAGGACAGGCTATTCACCCCTCCACTTT,CASSQDGRTGYSPLHF
TRBJ1-6,-,TRBD1,TRBV3-1/TRBV3-2,TGTGCCAGCAGCCAGATGGGACAGCCAAATTCACCCCTCCACTTT,CASSQMGQPNSPLHF
TRBJ2-4,-,-,TRBV5-6,TGTGCCAGCAGCTTGGGACTAGCCAAAAACATTCAGTACTTC,CASSLGLAKNIQYF
TRBJ2-7,-,-,TRBV6-5,TGTGCCAGCAGTTACGGTATGGGAAGGAAGGGGGAGCAGTACTTC,CASSYGMGRKGEQYF
TRBJ1-6,once,-,TRBV21-1,TGTGCCAGCAGCAAAGCGCATGGGGACTTCTATAATTCACCCCTCCACTTT,CASSKAHGDFYNSPLHF
TRBJ2-3,-,TRBD2,TRBV7-3,TGTGCCAGCAGCCGAGCGGGAGACACAGATACGCAGTATTTT,CASSRAGDTDTQYF
TRBJ2-4,-,TRBD2,TRBV5-1,TGCGCCAGCAGCCCGCTAGCGGGAGAGAACATTCAGTACTTC,CASSPLAGENIQYF
TRBJ2-5,few,TRBD2,TRBV6-5,TGTGCCAGCAGCCCAGCGGGGCGGGCGCAAGAGACCCAGTACTTC,CASSPAGRAQETQYF
TRBJ2-7,-,-,TRBV11-1,TGTGCCAGCAGTCTCGTGGGGGGCCGGGGGTACGAGCAGTACTTC,CASSLVGGRGYEQYF
TRBJ1-2,-,-,TRBV7-2,TGTGCCAGCAGCTTGATTGGGGGCTACACCTTC,CASSLIGGYTF
TRBJ1-1,few,-,TRBV5-6,TGTGCCAGCAGCTCCTTGCACCATCGGGCTGAAGCTTTCTTT,CASSSLHHRAEAFF
TRBJ1-5,-,-,TRBV6-5,TGTGCCAGCAGAAAAGGGACATTTAGCAATCAGCCCCAGCATTTT,CASRKGTFSNQPQHF